This T cell receptor beta chain was captured by sequencing in a study of T cells in Graves' hyperthyroidism and ophthalmopathy. As for the study in general: Initial diagnosis, before any treatment, was when peripheral blood was collected.

Germline CDR1 is KGHDR and CDR2 is SFDVKD. V lost 2 bases to trimming and J lost 3 bases, with 19 bases between them. The CDR3 spans 18 residues. This clonotype appeared a few times. TCR beta CDR3 region amplification was performed from RNA transcripts. HTBI primers were used for first-round RT-PCR of the TCR CDR3. TCRdb re-analysed the multiplex PCR reads in MiXCR, keeping a single row per CDR3 protein. This sample has over 250,000 distinct CDR3 sequences, with roughly 20% found just once. Sequenced material: blood. This sequence was found in a man younger than 45 with Graves' ophthalmopathy. V usage is TRBV24-1 and J usage is TRBJ2-1; tentatively, D is TRBD2 (5 bases). CDR3 coding DNA: TGTGCCACCAGTGATTCCCTCGGGTCCAGCGGAGTCTACAATGAGCAGTTCTTC. Translation: CATSDSLGSSGVYNEQFF.